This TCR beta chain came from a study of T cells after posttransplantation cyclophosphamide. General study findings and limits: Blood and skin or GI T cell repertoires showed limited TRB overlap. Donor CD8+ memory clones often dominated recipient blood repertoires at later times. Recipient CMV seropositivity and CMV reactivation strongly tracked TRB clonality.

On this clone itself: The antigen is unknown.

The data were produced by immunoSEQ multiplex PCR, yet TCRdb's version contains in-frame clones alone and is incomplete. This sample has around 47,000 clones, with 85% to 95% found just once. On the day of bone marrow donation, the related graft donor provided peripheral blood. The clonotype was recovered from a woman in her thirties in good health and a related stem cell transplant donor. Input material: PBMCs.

The CDR3 bases are TGCGCCAGCAGCCCTACTAGCGGGGGGTCCGGGGAGCTGTTTTTT. Translated, it gives CASSPTSGGSGELFF. The chain combines TRBV4-3 with TRBJ2-2; TRBD2 aligns across 12 bases. The germline CDR1 and CDR2 sequences are LGHNA and YSLEER. V dropped 4 bases and J dropped 6; count of bases not matched to a gene: 3. The CDR3 is 15 residues long.